This TCR beta chain was profiled in a study of blood T cells in healthy people across ages. Study results and caveats: Leaving the PBMCs unsorted stopped any conclusive comparison of naive versus antigen-experienced cells. Per-million-T-cell TCR beta diversity fell roughly linearly with age.

With a J-beta primer mix and a sample-barcoded 5' primer, a second PCR ran about 7 to 12 cycles. Tags on each cDNA molecule came from a template-switch adaptor with 12 random nucleotides. Any given sample supplied a minimum of 2.5 million CDR3-containing paired-end reads. TCRdb called the 5' RACE reads again in MiXCR, with one record for every CDR3 protein. The sample records about 680,000 distinct CDR3 sequences, 45% to 50% being singletons. Of note for this clonotype: The antigen remains undetermined.

Per germline, CDR1 MNHEY and CDR2 SVGAGI. V was cut by 0 bases and J by 8 bases, with 8 bases left in between. CDR3 length: 14 residues. The receptor's source is a woman aged 55-75 years in good health. The chain joins TRBV6-5 to TRBJ1-6; perhaps TRBD1 as D (5 bases). The sequenced sample was blood. The CDR3 bases are TGTGCCAGCAGTTACTCAAAAGGGGATTCACCCCTCCACTTT. Translation: CASSYSKGDSPLHF.